This TCR beta chain was identified in a study of T cell clones after liver transplantation. TCRdb's table, derived via immunoSEQ multiplex PCR, lists solely in-frame clones and lacks some. This sample yields 75,000 to 100,000 clones, of which around four fifths are seen a single time; approximately 0.43% belongs to the top ten. This clone was recorded a few times. With 6 bases removed from V and 5 bases from J, the gap between germline ends came to 20 bases. In germline, CDR1 is MDHEN, CDR2 SYDVKM. CDR3 length: 15 amino acids. The TCR sequence derives from a human patient who received a liver transplant. Some T cells here may be from the graft donor. Here the sequenced sample was CD4+ T cells from blood, taken just over 45 months after liver transplant. The J gene is TRBJ2-7, the V gene TRBV28; D might be TRBD1 (6 bases). The CDR3 DNA is TGTGCCAGCAGACCCCTGGACAGACCGGGGAACGAGCAGTACTTC. Encoded protein: CASRPLDRPGNEQYF. Using reference TRBV28 and TRBJ2-7 for the parts outside the CDR3, the full variable domain is DVKVTQSSRYLVKRTGEKVFLECVQDMDHENMFWYRQDPGLGLRLIYFSYDVKMKEKGDIPEGYSVSREKKERFSLILESASTNQTSMYLCASRPLDRPGNEQYFGPGTRLTVT.